These 13 T cell receptor beta chains were all obtained from the same sample, sequenced in a study of T cells in Graves' hyperthyroidism and ophthalmopathy. The investigators amplified TCR beta CDR3 regions from RNA transcripts. The HTBI primer set was used in a first-round RT-PCR of the TCR CDR3. TCRdb reanalysed the multiplex PCR reads using MiXCR and keeps one entry per CDR3 protein. Here the sample spans about 510,000 distinct CDR3 sequences, approximately 14% being singletons. Sequencing was performed on blood. Receptors were obtained from a woman aged 40 to 50 with Graves' hyperthyroidism.

The chain carries TRBV7-9 and TRBJ2-1; 13 bases are shared with TRBD2. The V gene's germline CDR1 is SEHNR and CDR2 FQNEAQ (reference sequence). This CDR3 has 18 amino acids. The junction had 12 bases not matched to a gene; V was cut back by 5 bases and J by 5 bases. This CDR3 is CASSDEEGLAGRDNEQFF. The CDR3 nucleotides are TGTGCCAGCAGCGACGAGGAGGGACTAGCGGGAAGGGACAATGAGCAGTTCTTC.

The chain joins TRBV5-1 to TRBJ2-7; 7 bases line up with TRBD1. With 2 bases clipped from V and 1 base from J, the junction kept 9 bases outside the gene matches. Germline CDR1 is SGHRS and CDR2 is YFSETQ. CDR3 length: 16 amino acids. CDR3 loop: CASSFTGAGPSYEQYF. CDR3 DNA sequence: TGCGCCAGCAGCTTTACAGGGGCGGGCCCTTCCTACGAGCAGTACTTC.

This clonotype was seen many times. The V and J genes are TRBV12-3 or TRBV12-4 and TRBJ2-7; 7 bases match TRBD1. The CDR3 extends over 14 amino acids. Trimming took 1 base from V and 7 from J; bases not matched to a gene: 7. The CDR3 DNA is TGTGCCAGCAGTTTAGAGGGTAGGGGGCGGGAGCAGTACTTC. It yields the protein CASSLEGRGREQYF.

In this sample, this clonotype turned up many times. The genes are TRBV3-1 and TRBJ2-1; TRBD2 matches at 13 bases. From germline, CDR1 is LGHDT and CDR2 YNNKEL (reference sequence). V lost 3 bases to trimming and J lost 4 bases; unmatched junction nucleotides: 9. This CDR3 is 18 amino acids long. CDR3 bases: TGTGCCAGCAGCCAGGGGGTGGGGACTAGCGGGAAATACAATGAGCAGTTCTTC. Amino acid sequence: CASSQGVGTSGKYNEQFF.

This clonotype was recorded many times. The chain employs TRBV3-1 and TRBJ2-7; the D is unclear. With 4 bases removed from V and 5 bases from J, the gap between germline ends came to 12 bases. Germline CDR1 LGHDT, CDR2 YNNKEL (reference sequence). The CDR3 runs 13 residues. The CDR3, as DNA: TGTGCCAGCAGCCCAGGTGGGAATGACGAGCAGTACTTC. It translates to CASSPGGNDEQYF.

This clonotype turned up a few times. The gene calls are TRBV5-1 and TRBJ2-1; D not certain. The CDR3 is made up of 13 amino acids. V was trimmed by 4 bases and J by 5 bases, leaving 10 bases between them. Per the germline V gene, CDR1 is SGHRS and CDR2 is YFSETQ. CDR3: CASSPSSDNEQFF. CDR3 bases: TGCGCCAGCAGCCCTTCGTCGGACAATGAGCAGTTCTTC.

This clonotype was detected only a few times. The V gene is TRBV6-1, the J gene TRBJ1-6, with D tentatively TRBD1 (5 bases). This CDR3 region has 18 residues. Germline loops: CDR1 MNHNS, CDR2 SASEGT. The V end lost 0 bases, the J end lost 0 bases, and 12 bases lay between the germline ends. CDR3 coding DNA: TGTGCCAGCAGTGAAGCAAACCCAGGGAGCTCCTATAATTCACCCCTCCACTTT. It translates to CASSEANPGSSYNSPLHF.

This clonotype was counted at least ten times. The chain couples TRBV3-1 to TRBJ2-7, with TRBD2 matching over 10 bases. Germline assignment: CDR1 LGHDT and CDR2 YNNKEL (reference sequence). The CDR3 spans 12 residues. Losses at the gene ends were 11 bases for V and 7 bases for J; bases not matched to a gene: 8. The CDR3 sequence is CAHSEAGGEQYF. The CDR3 DNA sequence: TGTGCCCATTCCGAAGCGGGGGGGGAGCAGTACTTC.

Many counts were recorded for this clonotype. The chain recombines TRBV29-1 with TRBJ1-5, with unresolved D. The ends were cut back, 6 bases at V and 0 bases at J, with 9 bases in the middle. CDR3 size: 13 residues. The germline V gene encodes CDR1 SQVTM and CDR2 ANQGSEA. The CDR3 region has the DNA TGCAGCGTCCAGATCGATAGCAATCAGCCCCAGCATTTT. This gives the protein CSVQIDSNQPQHF.

This clonotype came up many times. V gene TRBV7-9 combines with J gene TRBJ2-2; D uncertain. Trimming removed 3 bases at V and 7 bases at J, with 3 bases between. Germline V gene lookup returns CDR1 SEHNR and CDR2 FQNEAQ (reference sequence). The CDR3 loop spans 11 amino acids. The CDR3 bases are TGTGCCAGCAGCTTGAACGGGGAGCTGTTTTTT. It codes for CASSLNGELFF. Full variable domain (rest looked up from reference TRBV7-9 and TRBJ2-2): DTGVSQNPRHKITKRGQNVTFRCDPISEHNRLYWYRQTLGQGPEFLTYFQNEAQLEKSRLLSDRFSAERPKGSFSTLEIQRTEQGDSAMYLCASSLNGELFFGEGSRLTVL.

The rearrangement links TRBV19 to TRBJ1-5; no firm D call. Trimming took off 0 bases at V and 7 bases at J, with 13 bases between the two ends. The CDR3 has 15 residues. The germline gives CDR1 LNHDA, CDR2 SQIVND (reference sequence). DNA of the CDR3: TGTGCCAGTAGTATAGATCTTGGGCGAGCCCAGCCCCAGCATTTT. Its translation: CASSIDLGRAQPQHF.

This clonotype was counted many times. The chain has TRBV28 and TRBJ1-2; D unclear. Germline CDR1 reads MDHEN; CDR2 reads SYDVKM. The CDR3 has 16 residues. The V gene lost 6 bases and the J gene lost 1 base, with 18 bases spanning the gap. The CDR3 loop is CASRELQRDLNYGYTF. DNA of the CDR3: TGTGCCAGCAGGGAGCTCCAGCGAGACCTTAACTATGGCTACACCTTC.

On this clonotype itself: This may arise from a read error, as a much more abundant clone is one base away. V and J are TRBV18 and TRBJ1-1, with 7 bases fitting TRBD1. The germline CDR1 and CDR2 sequences are KGHSH and LQKENI. This CDR3 is built from 16 residues. CDR3 coding DNA: TGTGCCAGCTCACCACCGAAGGGGGCTACGAACACTGAAGCTCTCTTT. Amino acids: CASSPPKGATNTEALF.